This entry concerns a single T cell receptor beta chain. Its binding antigen is unknown. Qualities for individual bases were not recorded, and no much larger clone is one base off. The record originates from a study of blood T cell repertoires in COVID-19 (TCRdb year 2020). Concerning the study at large: Collaborator samples came from the United States, Italy and Spain and covered acute and convalescent phases of COVID-19. Where HLA class I and class II types were available, the types were taken from metadata supplied by the sample provider, not from assay-based typing. The samples were drawn from the first 160 participants of the ongoing ImmuneRACE study and from over a thousand subjects provided by 6 global collaborators. The sample metadata nearly always contained a de-identified subject ID, COVID-19 status, age in years and sex. Subjects who had been exposed to COVID-19, were actively infected with it, or had recovered from it provided the deeply sampled blood TCRbeta repertoires that made up the dataset. A freely available public database, intended as a resource for researchers studying the immune response to SARS-CoV-2, is where the repertoires were released. The material from the prospective study consisted of cDNA or gDNA derived from T cells, B-cell-depleted T cells, or PBMCs.

TCRbeta CDR3 regions were amplified from genomic DNA using the immunoSEQ Assay, a bias-controlled multiplex PCR. Processing in the source paper ran as follows. Nucleated cell counts per sample were estimated from amplification of reference gene primers within the assay. Sequence reads were collapsed and filtered to measure the absolute abundance of every unique TCRbeta CDR3 rearrangement. For each sample, productive Simpson clonality was calculated as the square root of Simpson's diversity index over productive rearrangements. TCRdb retrieved this table from immuneACCESS and kept in-frame rearrangements only. Not all clones are present; in checked studies, unresolved V genes account for under half, and no reason is known for the remainder. The V and J calls and clone size were taken over from that table, and D and trimming were inferred from the DNA. This sample holds 140,000 to 150,000 clones; about 89% were observed only once. The ten top clones hold about 10% of the sample.

In the prospective study, participants were about 18 to 90 years old, resided in about two dozen geographic areas of the United States, and were enrolled through a virtual design. To assign participants to cohorts, the prospective study relied on clinical history that participants themselves reported in a screening survey and a study questionnaire. ImmuneRACE Cohort 3 recovered participants were defined by two consecutive negative NP/OP PCR tests, healthcare professional clearance, or symptom resolution. Each participant in the prospective study had whole blood, serum and a nasopharyngeal or oropharyngeal swab collected by mobile phlebotomists. Participants in the prospective study had the option to provide additional blood draws and questionnaires over a roughly 2-month period. Blood samples from the prospective study were shipped frozen or at room temperature prior to DNA extraction. The study at large found these results: The amount of clinical and demographic metadata varied by source and participant and was provided uncurated.

Sequencing was performed on PBMCs or T cells enriched from blood (not recorded which). This clonotype originated in a man aged 55 to 70 who had recovered from COVID-19.

CDR3 loop: CAITRDRVSGTGELFF. The bases read TGTGCCATCACCAGAGACAGGGTCTCGGGCACCGGGGAGCTGTTTTTT. The rearranged segments are TRBV10-3 and TRBJ2-2; TRBD1 lines up with 7 middle nucleotides. The CDR3 runs 16 residues from the cysteine to the phenylalanine. Solely the CDR3 DNA is kept, with 48 bases framed from the first base. CDR1 is given as ENHRY and CDR2 as SYGVKD, both from the germline V gene. V loses 7 bases at its end and J loses 4 bases; junction bases beyond the gene matches: 12.